This T cell receptor (beta chain) was sequenced during a study of shared clonotypes between healthy human individuals. Some clones are missing from TCRdb's copy, which holds only in-frame ones; the method was immunoSEQ multiplex PCR. Here the sample spans about 960,000 clones, around three quarters being singletons. The length of the CDR3 is 16 residues. The germline V gene encodes CDR1 SGDLS and CDR2 YYNGEE. V was trimmed by 4 bases and J by 0 bases, leaving 15 bases between them. Study results and limitations: Expectations were that clonotype sharing among donors would be affected by sequencing depth.

CD4+ cell separation produced CD45RA+ naive and CD45RA-negative memory subsets. Note on this clone: Its specificity is not known.

V usage is TRBV9 and J usage is TRBJ2-3; the D gene could be TRBD1 or TRBD2 (6 bases each). Sequencing was performed on memory CD4+ T cells sorted from blood. As for subset: CD45RA-negative fraction. This clonotype originated in a man aged 18 to 30 in good health. CDR3 in amino acids: CASSRTEGTSTDTQYF. CDR3 coding DNA: TGTGCCAGCAGCCGGACAGAAGGGACTAGCACAGATACGCAGTATTTT.